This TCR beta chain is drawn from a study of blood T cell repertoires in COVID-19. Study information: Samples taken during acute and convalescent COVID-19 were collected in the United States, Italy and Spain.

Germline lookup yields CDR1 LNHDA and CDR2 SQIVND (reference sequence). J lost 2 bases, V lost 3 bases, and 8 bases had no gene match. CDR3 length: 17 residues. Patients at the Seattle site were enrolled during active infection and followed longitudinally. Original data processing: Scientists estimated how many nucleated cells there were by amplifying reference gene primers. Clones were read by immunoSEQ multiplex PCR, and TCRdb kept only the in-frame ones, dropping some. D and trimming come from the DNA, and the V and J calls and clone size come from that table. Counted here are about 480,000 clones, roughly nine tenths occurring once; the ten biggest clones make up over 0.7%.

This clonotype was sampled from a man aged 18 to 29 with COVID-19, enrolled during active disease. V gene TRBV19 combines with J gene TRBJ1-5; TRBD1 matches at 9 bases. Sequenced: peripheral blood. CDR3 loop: CASSIHRGRLGNQPQHF. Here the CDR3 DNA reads TGTGCCAGTAGTATTCACAGGGGGCGCTTGGGCAATCAGCCCCAGCATTTT.